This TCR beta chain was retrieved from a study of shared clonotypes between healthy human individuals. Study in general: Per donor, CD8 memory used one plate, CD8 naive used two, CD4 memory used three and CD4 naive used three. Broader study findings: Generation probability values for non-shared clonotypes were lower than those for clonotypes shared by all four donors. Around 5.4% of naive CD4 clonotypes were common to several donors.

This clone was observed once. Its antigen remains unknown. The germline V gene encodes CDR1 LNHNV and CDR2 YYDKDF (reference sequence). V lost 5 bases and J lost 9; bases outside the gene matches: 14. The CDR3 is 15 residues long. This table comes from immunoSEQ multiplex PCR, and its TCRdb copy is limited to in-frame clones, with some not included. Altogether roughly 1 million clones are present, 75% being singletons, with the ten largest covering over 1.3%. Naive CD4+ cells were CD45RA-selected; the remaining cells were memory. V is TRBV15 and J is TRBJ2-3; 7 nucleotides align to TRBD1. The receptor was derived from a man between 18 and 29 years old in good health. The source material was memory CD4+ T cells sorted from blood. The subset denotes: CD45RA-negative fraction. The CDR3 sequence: CATSPWDSPTYTQYF. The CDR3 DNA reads TGTGCCACCAGCCCATGGGACAGCCCGACCTACACGCAGTATTTT.